This T cell receptor beta chain comes out of a study of T cell responses to AZD1222 COVID-19 vaccine (dated by TCRdb to the early 2020s). For the study in its entirety: Because spike-specific TCR depth and breadth did not differ between the two schedules, AZD1222 recipients who got a second dose at roughly 4 weeks were pooled with those who got a second dose at roughly 12 weeks. TCR sequencing covered fewer than 250 trial participants: 207 given two doses of AZD1222 and 26 given two doses of MenACWY control vaccine. Trial participants were enrolled by age into 18-55, 56-69 and 70-plus year subgroups, with approximately 160, 26 and 62 TCR-sequenced participants respectively.

Results the study describes overall, beyond this receptor: Only a handful of AZD1222 recipients were SARS-CoV-2 seropositive at baseline, limiting conclusions about previously exposed vaccinees. After two AZD1222 doses, both the breadth and the depth of spike-specific TCRs were significantly higher than at day 0 and than in MenACWY recipients. Reportedly, close to half of the unique spike-specific TCRs recognized epitopes lying outside the regions that are mutated in the B.1.351 and B.1.1.7 variants. The 56-69-year group was small, and its depth increase did not reach significance, likely because of low power. The vaccine-associated CD4 TCRs covered the entire spike protein, and the dominant responses fell in regions 160-218 and 743-854. Because no day 14 peak-response samples were available, repertoires were characterized only after the peak T cell response. Most participants were white British and females outnumbered males, and the authors suggested that clonal diversity may have been underestimated.

The CDR3 regions of human TCRbeta chains were subjected to immunosequencing. The study's own analysis went as follows. Repertoire TCRs were matched against a reference library of SARS-CoV-2-specific TCRs generated with the MIRA antigen-specificity platform. Breadth meant the fraction of unique TCRs that were SARS-CoV-2-associated, whereas depth meant the fraction of total T cells that were SARS-CoV-2-associated. Using the MIRA data, each spike-specific TCR was assigned both to the spike region to which the TCR was reactive and to a CD4 or CD8 class. Log10-transformed breadth and depth values were compared by one-way ANOVA with Sidak's multiple comparisons tests. TCRdb limited this immuneACCESS table to in-frame rearrangements with V and J called. A share of clones is missing; checked studies link under half to unresolved V genes, and the rest is unexplained. V and J calls and clone size follow that table, whereas D and trimming were derived from the DNA. This sample is represented by fewer than 150,000 clones; approximately 84% of them were singletons. The top ten clones comprise over 4% of the sample.

CDR1 SGHAT and CDR2 FQNNGV are derived from the germline V gene. The CDR3 holds 13 amino acids from the cysteine to the phenylalanine. The sequence is cut down to CDR3 DNA, 39 bases in frame from base 1. The junction carries 7 bases between V and J, which are trimmed by 0 bases and 6 bases respectively. Per the publication, the time point label means: baseline before first vaccination. Samples from vaccinated people were obtained from the UK trials COV001 and COV002, which included a single-blind randomized controlled phase 2/3 trial of AZD1222 (ChAdOx1 nCoV-19) in healthy adults. For TCRbeta chain sequencing, PBMC samples were collected from trial participants at day 0 and at day 28 after the second dose. This clone appeared a single time. Its antigen is currently not known. Base qualities are not at hand, and no much larger clone is one base apart.

The clonotype originates from an adult in good health. This material consisted of peripheral blood, taken on day 0 of AZD1222 vaccination. The chain joins TRBV11-2 to TRBJ2-3, with the D gene uncertain. CDR3 sequence: CASSLDLADTQYF. The DNA reads TGTGCCAGCAGCTTAGATTTGGCTGATACGCAGTATTTT.